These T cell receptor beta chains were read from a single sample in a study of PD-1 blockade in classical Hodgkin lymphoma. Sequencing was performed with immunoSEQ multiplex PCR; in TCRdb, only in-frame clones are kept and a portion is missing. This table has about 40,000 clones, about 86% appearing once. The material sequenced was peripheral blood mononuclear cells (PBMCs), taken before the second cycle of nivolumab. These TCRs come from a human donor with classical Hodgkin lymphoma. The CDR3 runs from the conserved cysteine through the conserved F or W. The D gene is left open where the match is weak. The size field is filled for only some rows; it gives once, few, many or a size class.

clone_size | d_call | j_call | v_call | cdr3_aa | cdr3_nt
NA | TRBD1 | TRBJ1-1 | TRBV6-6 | CANTPGGKGNTEAFF | TGTGCCAATACTCCAGGGGGGAAGGGAAATACTGAAGCTTTCTTT
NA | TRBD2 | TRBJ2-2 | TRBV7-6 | CASSHTSGRAFVQTGELFF | TGTGCCAGCAGCCACACTAGCGGGAGGGCTTTTGTACAGACCGGGGAGCTGTTTTTT
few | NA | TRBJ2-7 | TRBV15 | CATSIATSEQYF | TGTGCCACCAGCATCGCCACCTCCGAGCAGTACTTC
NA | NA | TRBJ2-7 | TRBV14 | CASSPLGGTQYF | TGTGCCAGCAGCCCACTGGGGGGAACGCAGTACTTC
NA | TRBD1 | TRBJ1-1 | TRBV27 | CASSLETGGGEAFF | TGTGCCAGCAGTTTAGAAACAGGGGGCGGTGAAGCTTTCTTT
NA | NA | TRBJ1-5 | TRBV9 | CASSVNTTRAPSNQPQHF | TGTGCCAGCAGCGTAAACACTACCCGGGCCCCCAGCAATCAGCCCCAGCATTTT
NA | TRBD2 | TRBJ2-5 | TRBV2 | CASSAGTSGRVSETQYF | TGTGCCAGCAGTGCCGGGACTAGCGGGAGAGTTTCGGAGACCCAGTACTTC
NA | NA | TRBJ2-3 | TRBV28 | CASSLSAGTYTQYF | TGTGCCAGCAGTTTATCGGCAGGGACCTATACGCAGTATTTT
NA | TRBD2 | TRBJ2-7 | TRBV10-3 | CAISGIAGYEQYF | TGTGCCATCAGTGGAATAGCGGGATACGAGCAGTACTTC
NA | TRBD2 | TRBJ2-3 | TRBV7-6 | CASSLPLAGGPPDTQYF | TGTGCCAGCAGCCTCCCCCTAGCGGGAGGGCCGCCAGATACGCAGTATTTT
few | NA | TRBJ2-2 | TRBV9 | CASSGLNTGELFF | TGTGCCAGCAGCGGCCTCAACACCGGGGAGCTGTTTTTT
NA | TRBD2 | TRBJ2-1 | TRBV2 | CASTIKMELATDDEQFF | TGTGCCAGCACAATCAAAATGGAACTAGCGACAGACGATGAGCAGTTCTTC
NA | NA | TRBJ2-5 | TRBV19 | CASTPGAWVKETQYF | TGTGCCAGTACCCCCGGGGCTTGGGTTAAAGAGACCCAGTACTTC
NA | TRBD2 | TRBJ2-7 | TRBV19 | CASSPASGSYEQYF | TGTGCCAGTAGTCCGGCTAGCGGAAGCTACGAGCAGTACTTC
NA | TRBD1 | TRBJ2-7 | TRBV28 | CASSSGQERLSQYF | TGTGCCAGCAGTTCTGGACAGGAGAGGCTATCGCAGTACTTC
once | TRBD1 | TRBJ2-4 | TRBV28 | CASSSPGGLYIQYF | TGTGCCAGCAGTTCCCCAGGGGGCCTGTACATTCAGTACTTC
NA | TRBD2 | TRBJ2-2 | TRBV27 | CASSLSGTSGTGELFF | TGTGCCAGCAGTTTGTCCGGGACTAGCGGTACCGGGGAGCTGTTTTTT
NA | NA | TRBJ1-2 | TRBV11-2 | CASSLMNSRHTF | TGTGCCAGCAGCCTCATGAATAGTCGACACACCTTC
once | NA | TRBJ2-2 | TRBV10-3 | CAISVLGTGELFF | TGTGCCATCAGTGTTCTGGGCACCGGGGAGCTGTTTTTT
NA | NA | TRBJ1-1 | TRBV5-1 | CASSLDFRETEAFF | TGCGCCAGCAGCTTGGACTTCAGGGAAACTGAAGCTTTCTTT
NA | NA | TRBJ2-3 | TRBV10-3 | CAISDLGTSTDTQYF | TGTGCCATCAGTGATCTGGGGACTAGCACAGATACGCAGTATTTT
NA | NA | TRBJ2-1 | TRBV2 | CASISGGPYNEQFF | TGTGCCAGCATTTCTGGCGGGCCGTACAATGAGCAGTTCTTC
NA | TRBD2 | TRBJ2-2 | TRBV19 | CASRTSGNTGELFF | TGTGCCAGTAGAACTAGCGGGAACACCGGGGAGCTGTTTTTT